This TCR beta chain was identified in a study of T cell responses to AZD1222 COVID-19 vaccine. The protocol was immunoSEQ multiplex PCR, while the TCRdb copy is restricted to in-frame clones and leaves out a portion. The profile shows approximately 120,000 clones, about 88% of them singletons. Concerning this clone: Its cognate antigen is unknown.

The CDR3 loop spans 16 amino acids. Germline values: CDR1 SGHDT, CDR2 YYEEEE. V lost 0 bases and J 0 bases, leaving 7 bases between the germline ends. Study outcomes and limitations: Dominant CD4 TCR responses targeted spike regions 160-218 and 743-854.

The sequence was obtained from an adult in good health. Material: peripheral blood, obtained on day 0 of AZD1222 vaccination. The V and J genes are TRBV5-6 and TRBJ1-6; no definite D call. The CDR3 nucleotides are TGTGCCAGCAGCTTGGCAGGAAGCTCCTATAATTCACCCCTCCACTTT. It codes for CASSLAGSSYNSPLHF.